The source of this TCR beta chain is a study of regulatory T cells in long-lasting Graves disease. Both iRepertoire HTBI primers and Arm-PCR of CDR3 regions were used to build the TCR beta libraries. TCRdb processed the multiplex PCR reads anew with MiXCR; each CDR3 protein has one entry. The sample includes approximately 490,000 distinct CDR3 sequences, about a sixth of them seen just once. Time point of the sample: newly diagnosed GD, antithyroid drugs for less than 3 months. Scientists built the TCR library using RNA that was extracted from PBMCs. Study-level points and caveats: With 2,500 to 3,000 shared public clonotypes, persistent patients exceeded new patients, who shared over 950.

This clonotype has more than one count but fewer than ten. The antigen is not known. V was cut by 0 bases and J by 2 bases, with 14 bases left in between. The CDR3 runs to 17 residues. Germline loops: CDR1 SGHRS, CDR2 YFSETQ. This same sample was also part of a study on T cells in Graves' hyperthyroidism and ophthalmopathy.

The clonotype originates from a man aged 35-49 years with Graves disease. The rearrangement uses TRBV5-1 and TRBJ2-2; D is ambiguous. The source material was peripheral blood mononuclear cells (PBMCs), sampled at new diagnosis, from a patient treated with antithyroid drugs. The CDR3 DNA reads as TGCGCCAGCAGCTTGGTGGCAGGTCTTCCTAACACCGGGGAGCTGTTTTTT. Protein sequence: CASSLVAGLPNTGELFF.